These 21 T cell receptor beta chains came from one sample sequenced in a study of graft-versus-host responses after intestinal transplantation. This table comes from immunoSEQ multiplex PCR, and its TCRdb copy is limited to in-frame clones, with some not included. The sample contains about 38,000 clones, roughly four fifths of which appear only once. Here the sequenced sample was PBMCs, taken 1,000 to 1,300 days after transplant. The source of these receptors is a human patient who received an intestinal transplant, so some T cells may come from the graft donor.

This chain connects TRBV5-4 to TRBJ1-1, with D maybe TRBD1 (5 bases). Germline CDR1 SGHNT, CDR2 YYREEE (reference sequence). CDR3 length equals 14 residues. Trimming cost V 3 bases and J 1 base, with 10 bases left between them. The CDR3 spells CASSSGPWNTEAFF. The DNA for the CDR3 is TGTGCCAGCAGCTCGGGACCCTGGAACACTGAAGCTTTCTTT.

This sequence joins TRBV9 and TRBJ2-7; tentatively, D is TRBD2 (5 bases). V was clipped by 0 bases and J by 1 base, with 8 bases between them. CDR1 is SGDLS, CDR2 YYNGEE, per germline. This CDR3 region has 14 residues. The CDR3, as DNA: TGTGCCAGCAGCGTAGGAGGGAGTTCCTACGAGCAGTACTTC. Residues: CASSVGGSSYEQYF.

In this sample, this clone turned up a few times. The rearrangement links TRBV6-4 to TRBJ2-3, with 8 bases that match TRBD2. Germline assignment: CDR1 MRHNA and CDR2 SNTAGT. With 2 bases clipped from V and 0 bases from J, the junction kept 1 base outside the gene matches. The CDR3 runs 15 residues. This chain's CDR3 is CASSDASGSTDTQYF. In DNA, the CDR3 is TGTGCCAGCAGTGACGCTAGCGGGAGCACAGATACGCAGTATTTT.

The genes are TRBV6-6 and TRBJ2-3; D is ambiguous. Germline-derived CDR1 and CDR2 are MNHNY and SVGAGI (reference sequence). This CDR3 is built from 14 residues. The V gene lost 0 bases and the J gene lost 1 base, with 5 bases spanning the gap. CDR3 region: CASSYSQRTDTQYF. CDR3 bases: TGTGCCAGCAGTTACTCGCAGCGCACAGATACGCAGTATTTT.

This chain connects TRBV9 to TRBJ2-3, with D perhaps matching TRBD2 (6 bases). The CDR3 runs to 16 residues. Trimming removed 0 bases from V and 0 bases from J, with 11 bases in between. The germline gives CDR1 SGDLS, CDR2 YYNGEE. As DNA, the CDR3 is TGTGCCAGCAGCGTAGGAGTTAGCGGCAGCACAGATACGCAGTATTTT. Encoded protein: CASSVGVSGSTDTQYF.

CDR3 nucleotides: TGTGCCAGCAGGCCTAACACAGGGGTTAGGTCCCCATCTGGGGCCAACGTCCTGACTTTC. This sequence encodes CASRPNTGVRSPSGANVLTF. The chain employs TRBV28 and TRBJ2-6, with 7 bases fitting TRBD1. CDR1 and CDR2 from the germline V gene are MDHEN and SYDVKM. The CDR3 covers 20 residues. V dropped 6 bases and J dropped 1; count of bases not matched to a gene: 18. The full variable domain, with the rest looked up from reference TRBV28 and TRBJ2-6, is DVKVTQSSRYLVKRTGEKVFLECVQDMDHENMFWYRQDPGLGLRLIYFSYDVKMKEKGDIPEGYSVSREKKERFSLILESASTNQTSMYLCASRPNTGVRSPSGANVLTFGAGSRLTVL.

This chain uses TRBV28 with TRBJ1-2; D is unresolved. The CDR3 length is 14 residues. V lost 3 bases, J lost 4 bases, and 12 bases lay in between. The V gene's germline CDR1 is MDHEN and CDR2 SYDVKM. The CDR3: CASSLPLGSYGYTF. The CDR3 region has the DNA TGTGCCAGCAGTTTGCCCCTCGGGTCCTATGGCTACACCTTC.

The CDR3 spells CASSFGISGSRETQYF. The CDR3 DNA follows: TGTGCCAGCAGCTTTGGTATCAGCGGGAGCAGGGAGACCCAGTACTTC. J is TRBJ2-5 and V is TRBV7-9, with 8 bases matching TRBD2. The CDR3 is made up of 16 amino acids. The germline V gene has CDR1 SEHNR and CDR2 FQNEAQ (reference sequence). V was clipped by 3 bases and J by 5 bases; unmatched bases: 11.

As for this clone: A junction boundary mismatches the germline segment, possibly from a read error. V usage is TRBV7-7 and J usage is TRBJ2-7; 7 nucleotides match TRBD2. The CDR3 loop spans 15 amino acids. The V gene's germline CDR1 is SSHAT and CDR2 FNYEAQ (reference sequence). The CDR3: CASSPLGAGVGEQYF. DNA of the CDR3: TGTGCTAGCAGCCCCCTTGGGGCGGGAGTGGGGGAGCAGTACTTC. Full variable domain (outside the CDR3, taken from reference TRBV7-7 and TRBJ2-7): GAGVSQSPRYKVTKRGQDVTLRCDPISSHATLYWYQQALGQGPEFLTYFNYEAQPDKSGLPSDRFSAERPEGSISTLTIQRTEQRDSAMYRCASSPLGAGVGEQYFGPGTRLTVT.

The chain combines TRBV9 with TRBJ2-2; maybe TRBD1 (5 bases). The CDR3 contains 16 residues. CDR1 and CDR2 from the germline V gene are SGDLS and YYNGEE. V dropped 3 bases and J dropped 1 base, with 13 bases sitting between them. The CDR3 nucleotides are TGTGCCAGCAGCGCCTCGGACAATCTGAACACCGGGGAGCTGTTTTTT. This translates into CASSASDNLNTGELFF. The full variable domain, with the rest looked up from reference TRBV9 and TRBJ2-2, is DSGVTQTPKHLITATGQRVTLRCSPRSGDLSVYWYQQSLDQGLQFLIQYYNGEERAKGNILERFSAQQFPDLHSELNLSSLELGDSALYFCASSASDNLNTGELFFGEGSRLTVL.

The chain has TRBV19 and TRBJ2-7; tentatively, D is TRBD2 (6 bases). The CDR3 length is 13 residues. The V end lost 6 bases, the J end lost 5 bases, and 14 bases lay between the germline ends. Germline CDR1 and CDR2: LNHDA and SQIVND (reference sequence). CDR3 in amino acids: CASSPFGGDEQYF. DNA for the CDR3: TGTGCCAGTAGCCCATTCGGGGGAGACGAGCAGTACTTC.

With regard to this clone: The sample has other DNA sequences that encode this CDR3 too. The CDR3 loop reads CASSLVSETQYF. CDR3 nucleotides: TGTGCCAGCAGCTTAGTGTCAGAGACCCAGTACTTC. J is TRBJ2-5 and V is TRBV7-8, with D uncertain. Germline CDR1 is SGHVS and CDR2 is FQNEAQ. V was pared by 1 base and J by 4 bases, with 4 bases between. The CDR3 loop spans 12 amino acids.

This rearrangement joins TRBV23-1 to TRBJ2-3; a possible D gene is TRBD1 (6 bases). TRBV23-1 is an ORF, and what it does is uncertain. V shed 2 bases and J shed 4 bases, with 25 bases lying between them. The CDR3 totals 19 residues. The CDR3 sequence is CASSQKPPGTPRGADTQYF. In DNA form, the CDR3 reads TGCGCCAGCAGTCAAAAACCACCCGGGACACCGAGGGGTGCAGATACGCAGTATTTT.

The V call is TRBV2, the J call TRBJ1-4, with 8 bases matching TRBD1. The germline CDR1 and CDR2 sequences are SNHLY and FYNNEI. This CDR3 region has 16 residues. Trimming took 1 base from V and 7 from J; bases not matched to a gene: 8. The CDR3 here is CASSEGQNRGIEKLFF. DNA for the CDR3: TGTGCCAGCAGTGAAGGACAAAACAGGGGGATTGAAAAACTGTTTTTT.

This clone was seen a handful of times. This chain links TRBV6-6 with TRBJ2-5; D perhaps matches TRBD2 (5 bases). Germline assignment: CDR1 MNHNY and CDR2 SVGAGI (reference sequence). This CDR3 spans 14 amino acids. Trimming cost V 3 bases and J 4 bases, with 12 bases left between them. The CDR3 loop reads CASSYKPGGETQYF. The CDR3 nucleotides read TGTGCCAGCAGTTATAAGCCAGGAGGAGAGACCCAGTACTTC.

The V call is TRBV5-1, the J call TRBJ1-4; the match to TRBD1 covers 7 bases. The V and J ends lost 4 bases and 7 bases, in that order; junction bases with no gene match: 7. Germline lookup yields CDR1 SGHRS and CDR2 YFSETQ. This CDR3 comprises 14 residues. The DNA of the CDR3 is TGCGCCAGCAGCCTCGACAGGGTTGGTGAAAAACTGTTTTTT. This encodes CASSLDRVGEKLFF.

The rearrangement links TRBV16 to TRBJ2-2, with unresolved D. Between the trimmed V and J ends, which lost 4 bases and 6 bases, there was a span of 6 bases. This CDR3 has 12 amino acids. Germline values: CDR1 KGHSY, CDR2 FQNENV. The DNA of the CDR3 is TGTGCCAGCAGCCCAGTACCCGGGGAGCTGTTTTTT. It yields the protein CASSPVPGELFF.

V usage is TRBV6-5 and J usage is TRBJ1-1; no clear D. The CDR3 consists of 12 residues. V lost 6 bases and J lost 4, with 9 bases in between. Germline CDR1 is MNHEY and CDR2 is SVGAGI. CDR3 DNA: TGTGCCAGCAGGGGATGGGGCACTGAAGCTTTCTTT. Translating it yields CASRGWGTEAFF.

The chain is built from TRBV6-1 and TRBJ1-5; D is ambiguous. V was cut by 2 bases and J by 1 base, with 15 bases left in between. The CDR3 sequence is 17 residues long. CDR1 and CDR2 from the germline V gene are MNHNS and SASEGT. The CDR3 reads CASSELVMGRSNQPQHF. The CDR3 DNA reads as TGTGCCAGCAGTGAATTGGTGATGGGGAGGAGCAATCAGCCCCAGCATTTT.

This clone was recorded once. The rearrangement links TRBV13 to TRBJ2-3, with D tentatively TRBD2 (5 bases). Germline loops: CDR1 PRHDT, CDR2 FYEKMQ (reference sequence). The CDR3 sequence is 14 residues long. Trimming cost V 5 bases and J 5 bases, with 14 bases left between them. The CDR3 sequence: CASSTLASGDTQYF. The CDR3 DNA follows: TGTGCCAGCAGCACGCTAGCTTCGGGAGATACGCAGTATTTT.

V usage is TRBV19 and J usage is TRBJ2-3; possible D gene TRBD2, 6 bases. Deletions cut 5 bases from V and 5 bases from J, with 11 bases between. The CDR3 totals 13 residues. CDR1 LNHDA and CDR2 SQIVND come from the germline V gene (reference sequence). Here the CDR3 reads CASSLWRGDTQYF. The CDR3 coding sequence is TGTGCCAGTAGTCTGTGGAGGGGAGATACGCAGTATTTT.